This passage covers 30 T cell receptor beta chains from one sample sequenced in a study of Ad26.COV2.S vaccination and SARS-CoV-2 variants. Noted treatment: 15 to 20 received Ad26.COV2.S at low or high dose, single or two shots; a few received placebo; per-sample allocation not given. Samples came from day 63 after the first vaccine or placebo injection. Profiling relied on immunoSEQ multiplex PCR, and the TCRdb table lists in-frame clones only, not all of them. The top ten clones hold over 1.5% of a sample with around 450,000 clones, 80% to 90% of them seen once. The sequencing used peripheral blood, collected in a trial of Ad26.COV2.S vaccine versus placebo. Receptors were obtained from a person between 18 and 60 years old who received the Ad26.COV2.S COVID-19 vaccine or a placebo.

The CDR3 reads CSAIDQPASNQPQHF. CDR3 sequence (DNA): TGCAGTGCTATTGATCAGCCGGCTAGCAATCAGCCCCAGCATTTT. The V gene is TRBV20-1, the J gene TRBJ1-5; D is unclear. The CDR3 runs 15 residues. Germline V gives CDR1 DFQATT, CDR2 SNEGSKA (reference sequence). V was cut by 4 bases and J by 0 bases, with 13 bases left in between.

The chain recombines TRBV29-1 with TRBJ2-3; tentatively, D is TRBD2 (5 bases). This CDR3 comprises 12 residues. Looked up from germline, CDR1 is SQVTM and CDR2 is ANQGSEA. The germline V and J ends were trimmed by 4 bases and 7 bases, with 12 bases remaining between them. The CDR3 DNA reads TGCAGCGTTGTCCTAGCCGCGTATACGCAGTATTTT. It is translated as CSVVLAAYTQYF.

The chain links TRBV28 to TRBJ2-1; TRBD2 matches at 9 bases. Losses at the gene ends were 3 bases for V and 4 bases for J; bases not matched to a gene: 4. This CDR3 region has 15 residues. Germline assignment: CDR1 MDHEN and CDR2 SYDVKM. The CDR3, as DNA: TGTGCCAGCAGTTTTTCTAGCGGGGATTACAATGAGCAGTTCTTC. This gives the protein CASSFSSGDYNEQFF.

The chain has TRBV5-1 and TRBJ1-1; no clear D gene. CDR1 is SGHRS, CDR2 YFSETQ, per germline. The CDR3 loop spans 15 amino acids. The V end was cut by 0 bases, the J end by 1 base, with 10 bases between. CDR3 in amino acids: CASSLGSRPNTEAFF. As DNA, the CDR3 is TGCGCCAGCAGCTTGGGTTCGCGTCCGAACACTGAAGCTTTCTTT.

A remark on this clone: Other DNA variants within this sample encode the same CDR3. The chain employs TRBV18 and TRBJ1-1; D unclear. The CDR3 is 13 residues long. V lost 3 bases, J lost 3 bases, and 8 bases lay in between. CDR1 is KGHSH, CDR2 LQKENI, per germline. The CDR3 spells CASSPRRDTEAFF. For the CDR3, the DNA is TGTGCCAGCTCACCTAGGAGGGACACTGAAGCTTTCTTT.

The V call is TRBV27, the J call TRBJ1-1, with D uncertain. Germline CDR1 reads MNHEY; CDR2 reads SMNVEV (reference sequence). The CDR3 is made up of 13 amino acids. V lost 4 bases and J lost 2, with 8 bases in between. This CDR3 reads CASSSRYNTEAFF. In nucleotides, the CDR3 is TGTGCCAGCAGTTCGCGGTACAACACTGAAGCTTTCTTT.

This sequence joins TRBV30 and TRBJ1-3; no definite D call. Looked up from germline, CDR1 is GTSNPN and CDR2 is SVGIG (reference sequence). The CDR3 has 13 amino acids. Trimming pared 8 bases from V and 0 bases from J, leaving 11 bases between. CDR3 protein: CAGPSNSGNTIYF. CDR3 nucleotides: TGTGCCGGACCCAGCAACTCTGGAAACACCATATATTTT.

This chain joins TRBV7-6 and TRBJ2-7; unclear D gene. The V and J ends lost 5 bases and 6 bases respectively, with 11 bases between them. Germline V gene lookup returns CDR1 SGHVS and CDR2 FNYEAQ. The CDR3 is made up of 12 amino acids. The CDR3 nucleotides read TGTGCCAGCAGCACCCGAAGCCCCGAGCAGTACTTC. This sequence encodes CASSTRSPEQYF.

The V call is TRBV6-5, the J call TRBJ1-2; no firm D call. The length of the CDR3 is 14 residues. CDR1 and CDR2 from the germline V gene are MNHEY and SVGAGI. V lost 7 bases to trimming and J lost 1 base, with 13 bases between them. CDR3 bases: TGTGCCAGCACCCACCCTGGGGTTAACTATGGCTACACCTTC. It specifies CASTHPGVNYGYTF.

This clone was seen a handful of times. Other DNA sequences from this sample encode an identical CDR3 as well. The chain is built from TRBV3-1 (or the pseudogene TRBV3-2) and TRBJ2-2; D is unclear. V lost 3 bases and J 5 bases, leaving 7 bases between the germline ends. CDR1 LGHDT and CDR2 YNNKEL come from the germline V gene (reference sequence). This CDR3 comprises 13 residues. The CDR3 loop is CASSQGGTGELFF. As DNA, the CDR3 is TGTGCCAGCAGCCAGGGTGGGACCGGGGAGCTGTTTTTT.

This chain uses TRBV19 with TRBJ1-4; the D is unclear. The germline CDR1 and CDR2 sequences are LNHDA and SQIVND (reference sequence). Trimming shortened V by 3 bases and J by 0 bases, and 8 bases separated the two germline ends. The CDR3 totals 15 residues. The CDR3 is CASSIRDATNEKLFF. The DNA for the CDR3 is TGTGCCAGTAGTATCCGGGATGCAACTAATGAAAAACTGTTTTTT.

As for this clone: Other DNA sequences within the sample encode an identical CDR3. J is TRBJ2-7 and V is TRBV5-1; D is ambiguous. The CDR3 runs 12 residues. The germline CDR1 and CDR2 sequences are SGHRS and YFSETQ. Trimming removed 2 bases at V and 0 bases at J, with 3 bases between. The CDR3 loop reads CASSLTSYEQYF. In nucleotides, the CDR3 is TGCGCCAGCAGCTTAACCTCCTACGAGCAGTACTTC.

The chain carries TRBV4-3 and TRBJ2-7; D is uncertain. This CDR3 has 16 amino acids. Trimming removed 0 bases at V and 6 bases at J, with 18 bases between. Germline V gene lookup returns CDR1 LGHNA and CDR2 YSLEER. CDR3 DNA: TGCGCCAGCAGCCAAGATCGAGCAGGCGTTTTAGGCGAGCAGTACTTC. This sequence encodes CASSQDRAGVLGEQYF.

The chain is built from TRBV7-8 and TRBJ1-1, with a weak D call TRBD1 (5 bases). Germline-derived CDR1 and CDR2 are SGHVS and FQNEAQ. V was cut by 1 base and J by 5 bases, with 20 bases left in between. This CDR3 spans 17 amino acids. The CDR3 reads CASSLVRQGLGYTEAFF. In DNA form, the CDR3 reads TGTGCCAGCAGCTTAGTCCGGCAGGGCCTCGGGTATACTGAAGCTTTCTTT.

This rearrangement joins TRBV29-1 to TRBJ1-4; D call uncertain. This CDR3 spans 14 amino acids. Trimming stripped 0 bases from V and 8 bases from J, with 13 bases between. Germline lookup yields CDR1 SQVTM and CDR2 ANQGSEA. The DNA of the CDR3 is TGCAGCGTTGAAGATGGGGAAACGAGAGAAAAACTGTTTTTT. This codes for CSVEDGETREKLFF.

The rearrangement links TRBV7-2 to TRBJ2-3, with D uncertain. Germline V gene sequence: CDR1 SGHTA, CDR2 FQGNSA. CDR3 size: 12 residues. V gave up 6 bases and J gave up 4 bases, with 8 bases separating them. DNA for the CDR3: TGTGCCAGCAGGAAAGGTGCAGATACGCAGTATTTT. Translating it yields CASRKGADTQYF. Full variable domain (outside the CDR3, taken from reference TRBV7-2 and TRBJ2-3): GAGVSQSPSNKVTEKGKDVELRCDPISGHTALYWYRQSLGQGLEFLIYFQGNSAPDKSGLPSDRFSAERTGGSVSTLTIQRTQQEDSAVYLCASRKGADTQYFGPGTRLTVL.

V and J are TRBV30 and TRBJ1-1, with a weak D call TRBD1 (5 bases). CDR3 length: 14 amino acids. Germline CDR1 and CDR2: GTSNPN and SVGIG (reference sequence). The V end lost 3 bases, the J end lost 0 bases, and 11 bases lay between the germline ends. The CDR3 sequence: CAWRGGIMNTEAFF. The CDR3, as DNA: TGTGCCTGGAGGGGGGGGATCATGAACACTGAAGCTTTCTTT. Variable domain in full (rest from reference TRBV30 and TRBJ1-1): SQTIHQWPATLVQPVGSPLSLECTVEGTSNPNLYWYRQAAGRGLQLLFYSVGIGQISSEVPQNLSASRPQDRQFILSSKKLLLSDSGFYLCAWRGGIMNTEAFFGQGTRLTVV.

The chain uses TRBV25-1 and TRBJ2-3; 11 bases map to TRBD1. The CDR3 totals 12 residues. In germline, CDR1 is MGHDK, CDR2 SYGVNS. With 6 bases clipped from V and 11 bases from J, the junction kept 4 bases outside the gene matches. The CDR3 DNA reads TGTGCCAGCAGCTGGGACAGGGGGTGGCAGTATTTT. This gives the protein CASSWDRGWQYF.

The chain has TRBV14 and TRBJ2-1, with D possibly matching TRBD2 (5 bases). V was pared by 1 base and J by 2 bases, with 18 bases between. The CDR3 is made up of 18 amino acids. Germline-derived CDR1 and CDR2 are SGHDN and FVKESK. Here the CDR3 reads CASSQGKRGFRPYNEQFF. The CDR3 nucleotides are TGTGCCAGCAGCCAAGGAAAGCGCGGGTTCCGACCCTACAATGAGCAGTTCTTC. Full variable domain (rest looked up from reference TRBV14 and TRBJ2-1): EAGVTQFPSHSVIEKGQTVTLRCDPISGHDNLYWYRRVMGKEIKFLLHFVKESKQDESGMPNNRFLAERTGGTYSTLKVQPAELEDSGVYFCASSQGKRGFRPYNEQFFGPGTRLTVL.

This chain joins TRBV28 and TRBJ1-6; D perhaps matches TRBD1 (5 bases). CDR1 is MDHEN and CDR2 is SYDVKM in the germline V gene. The CDR3 extends over 17 amino acids. V was shortened by 2 bases and J by 2 bases, with 13 bases between the two germline ends. CDR3 sequence (DNA): TGTGCCAGCAGTTTAGGGGGGGTGTTAACCTATAATTCACCCCTCCACTTT. Its translation: CASSLGGVLTYNSPLHF.

The V call is TRBV30, the J call TRBJ2-1, with D perhaps being TRBD1 or TRBD2 (5 bases each). Trimming took off 3 bases at V and 5 bases at J, with 17 bases between the two ends. The CDR3 has 15 residues. Germline loops: CDR1 GTSNPN, CDR2 SVGIG (reference sequence). The CDR3 region is CAWRAAGTGNNEQFF. In DNA form, the CDR3 reads TGTGCCTGGAGGGCGGCCGGGACGGGGAACAATGAGCAGTTCTTC.

The chain combines TRBV28 with TRBJ2-1; D possibly corresponds to TRBD2 (6 bases). The CDR3 spans 16 residues. Germline assignment: CDR1 MDHEN and CDR2 SYDVKM. V lost 6 bases and J 5 bases, leaving 20 bases between the germline ends. CDR3 protein: CASSPPVGSNHNEQFF. CDR3 DNA sequence: TGTGCCAGCAGCCCTCCGGTCGGGAGTAACCACAATGAGCAGTTCTTC. The whole variable domain, filled in from reference TRBV28 and TRBJ2-1, reads DVKVTQSSRYLVKRTGEKVFLECVQDMDHENMFWYRQDPGLGLRLIYFSYDVKMKEKGDIPEGYSVSREKKERFSLILESASTNQTSMYLCASSPPVGSNHNEQFFGPGTRLTVL.

The V call is TRBV7-9, the J call TRBJ1-2; D is possibly TRBD1 (6 bases). V dropped 7 bases and J dropped 8 bases, with 32 bases sitting between them. The CDR3 contains 18 residues. Per germline, CDR1 SEHNR and CDR2 FQNEAQ (reference sequence). The CDR3: CASTPRGGETGPREGYTF. CDR3 nucleotides: TGTGCCAGCACCCCGCGGGGGGGAGAGACAGGCCCGAGGGAGGGCTACACCTTC.

The rearrangement uses TRBV6-6 and TRBJ1-3, with a possible D match to TRBD1 (6 bases). Trimming left V 5 bases short and J 4 bases short, with 9 bases between. Germline-derived CDR1 and CDR2 are MNHNY and SVGAGI (reference sequence). The CDR3 is made up of 13 amino acids. CDR3 protein: CASSGQFGNTIYF. The CDR3 nucleotides are TGTGCCAGCAGTGGACAGTTCGGAAACACCATATATTTT.

The chain links TRBV7-9 to TRBJ2-3; D gene uncertain. With 3 bases removed from V and 6 bases from J, the gap between germline ends came to 10 bases. The CDR3 has 13 residues. Germline V gene lookup returns CDR1 SEHNR and CDR2 FQNEAQ (reference sequence). The CDR3 is CASSFGLRDTQYF. In DNA form, the CDR3 reads TGTGCCAGCAGCTTCGGCCTGAGGGATACGCAGTATTTT.

The V and J genes are TRBV3-1 (or the pseudogene TRBV3-2) and TRBJ2-7; D might be TRBD1 (6 bases). The V gene lost 1 base and the J gene lost 0 bases, with 19 bases spanning the gap. From germline, CDR1 is LGHDT and CDR2 YNNKEL (reference sequence). The CDR3 consists of 18 residues. CDR3 loop: CASSQGGLALISSYEQYF. The CDR3 DNA is TGTGCCAGCAGCCAAGGGGGGCTAGCCCTTATTAGCTCCTACGAGCAGTACTTC.

The V and J genes are TRBV7-9 and TRBJ1-3; no firm D call. CDR3 length: 15 amino acids. Germline V lookup: CDR1 SEHNR, CDR2 FQNEAQ (reference sequence). Trimming took off 1 base at V and 4 bases at J, with 11 bases between the two ends. CDR3 DNA: TGTGCCAGCAGCTTAGTATCGGGTTTCGGAAACACCATATATTTT. Translation gives CASSLVSGFGNTIYF. Variable domain in full (rest from reference TRBV7-9 and TRBJ1-3): DTGVSQNPRHKITKRGQNVTFRCDPISEHNRLYWYRQTLGQGPEFLTYFQNEAQLEKSRLLSDRFSAERPKGSFSTLEIQRTEQGDSAMYLCASSLVSGFGNTIYFGEGSWLTVV.

The rearrangement joins TRBV5-1 to TRBJ1-2; possibly TRBD1 for D (6 bases). The length of the CDR3 is 12 residues. V lost 5 bases to trimming and J lost 6 bases, with 11 bases between them. Germline V gene lookup returns CDR1 SGHRS and CDR2 YFSETQ. CDR3 sequence (DNA): TGCGCCAGCAGGTCGGGGGCCGATGGCTACACCTTC. Its translation: CASRSGADGYTF.

V gene TRBV28 combines with J gene TRBJ1-4; D is uncertain. Germline CDR1 MDHEN, CDR2 SYDVKM. V lost 1 base and J lost 0, with 3 bases in between. CDR3 length: 14 amino acids. The CDR3 sequence: CASSLSATNEKLFF. CDR3 nucleotide sequence: TGTGCCAGCAGTTTATCTGCAACTAATGAAAAACTGTTTTTT.

This clone was picked up a small number of times. The V gene is TRBV6-5, the J gene TRBJ1-6; 7 positions agree with TRBD1. The CDR3 covers 15 residues. Germline V lookup: CDR1 MNHEY, CDR2 SVGAGI. With V trimmed by 0 bases and J by 10 bases, 6 bases remained unmatched. This CDR3 is CASSYSDRMGSPLHF. Written as DNA, the CDR3 is TGTGCCAGCAGTTACTCGGACAGGATGGGGTCACCCCTCCACTTT.